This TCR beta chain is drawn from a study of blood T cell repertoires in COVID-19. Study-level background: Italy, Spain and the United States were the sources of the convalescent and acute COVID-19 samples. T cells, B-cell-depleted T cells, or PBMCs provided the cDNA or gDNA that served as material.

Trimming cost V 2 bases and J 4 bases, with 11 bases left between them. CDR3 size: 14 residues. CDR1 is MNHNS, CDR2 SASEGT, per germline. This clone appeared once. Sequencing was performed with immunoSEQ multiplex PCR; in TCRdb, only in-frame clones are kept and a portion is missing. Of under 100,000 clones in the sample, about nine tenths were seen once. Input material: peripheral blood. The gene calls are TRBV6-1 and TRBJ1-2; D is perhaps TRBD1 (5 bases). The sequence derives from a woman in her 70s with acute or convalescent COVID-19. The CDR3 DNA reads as TGTGCCAGCAGTGAATTAGGGGAATCCTATGGCTACACCTTC. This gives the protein CASSELGESYGYTF.